This T cell receptor (beta chain) was obtained from a study of T-cell reconstitution after alpha-beta-depleted transplantation in children (TCRdb year 2016). Regarding the research as a whole: Using TCR repertoire profiling, the study followed T-cell immune reconstitution in a quantitative way in children after TCRalphabeta/CD19-depleted allogeneic hematopoietic cell transplantation.

Remarks on this clonotype: Its antigen remains undetermined. No per-base quality is available; no much larger clone lies one base away.

Libraries were prepared through PCR. Sequencing used an Illumina HiSeq 2500. To normalize quantification of the TCRbeta repertoire, the TCR libraries were built with molecular barcoding that relied on unique molecular identifiers. TCRdb handled the public reads itself, with Q25 trimming in fastp and clone calling in MiXCR, and kept productive beta chains. Identical CDR3 protein sequences are pooled into one entry, listed with their most common genes and DNA. A total of some 490,000 distinct CDR3 sequences appear in this sample, around 12% of them only once. Of the sample, about 5.6% is held by the ten largest clones. The V end gives up 4 bases and the J end 2 bases, leaving 6 bases in the junction not matched to a gene. The germline V gene yields ENHRY for CDR1 and SYGVKD for CDR2. Including the terminal cysteine and phenylalanine, the CDR3 comprises 16 residues. Of all the DNA, just the CDR3 is kept, 48 bases in frame from base 1.

The input for sequencing was PBMCs from the stem cell graft donor, taken from the stem cell graft. The source of this sequence is a human donor who donated a stem cell graft to a child with combined immunodeficiency. Here the chain combines TRBV10-3 and TRBJ2-5; 11 of the junction bases match TRBD2. The CDR3 protein is CAISGHGTSGQETQYF. The nucleotide sequence reads as follows: TGTGCCATCAGTGGGCACGGGACTAGCGGACAAGAGACCCAGTACTTC.